These 23 T cell receptor beta chains originate from one sample sequenced in a study of monozygotic twins with inflammatory bowel disease (dated by TCRdb to between 2018 and 2020). Libraries were prepared through 5' RACE. TCRdb names Illumina HiSeq 2500 as the instrument used. The reads, reprocessed by TCRdb, yield one row per CDR3 protein sequence and no DNA. This sample's clone table shows approximately 400,000 distinct CDR3 sequences. The ten largest make up 2.4% of the sample. The sample comprised blood. The receptor set was obtained from a human donor with ulcerative colitis or Crohn's disease, or a healthy co-twin of an affected twin (not recorded which).

V usage is TRBV7-2 and J usage is TRBJ2-6; without DNA, the TCRdb call of TRBD2 cannot be checked. The CDR3 is 16 amino acids. Germline lookup yields CDR1 SGHTA and CDR2 FQGNSA. The CDR3 here is CASSPLLASLHGVLTF. Full variable domain (remainder filled in from reference TRBV7-2 and TRBJ2-6): GAGVSQSPSNKVTEKGKDVELRCDPISGHTALYWYRQSLGQGLEFLIYFQGNSAPDKSGLPSDRFSAERTGGSVSTLTIQRTQQEDSAVYLCASSPLLASLHGVLTFGAGSRLTVL.

The chain combines TRBV30 with TRBJ2-5; no DNA is available, so the TRBD1 call from TCRdb remains unchecked. The CDR3 length is 11 residues. From germline, CDR1 is GTSNPN and CDR2 SVGIG (reference sequence). The CDR3 sequence is CAWSSGGTVNF.

This rearrangement joins TRBV15 to TRBJ2-7; TCRdb lists TRBD1, though no DNA is available to test this call. Germline lookup yields CDR1 LNHNV and CDR2 YYDKDF (reference sequence). The CDR3 is 17 amino acids. The CDR3 loop reads CATSRDLGQVFSYEQYF.

The chain has TRBV10-3 and TRBJ2-5; lacking DNA, the TRBD2 call made by TCRdb goes unchecked. This CDR3 is built from 15 residues. The germline CDR1 and CDR2 sequences are ENHRY and SYGVKD. The CDR3 sequence is CAISESPAGGETQYF.

This chain links TRBV15 with TRBJ2-3; the TCRdb D gene call, TRBD2, has no DNA to confirm it. Germline V gives CDR1 LNHNV, CDR2 YYDKDF (reference sequence). The CDR3 runs to 16 residues. The CDR3 protein is CATSISSGGALDTQYF. Based on the CDR3 plus reference TRBV15 and TRBJ2-3, the full variable domain is DAMVIQNPRYQVTQFGKPVTLSCSQTLNHNVMYWYQQKSSQAPKLLFHYYDKDFNNEADTPDNFQSRRPNTSFCFLDIRSPGLGDTAMYLCATSISSGGALDTQYFGPGTRLTVL.

V gene TRBV10-3 combines with J gene TRBJ2-3; the TCRdb D gene call, TRBD1, has no DNA to confirm it. Germline V gene data show CDR1 as ENHRY and CDR2 as SYGVKD. CDR3 length equals 13 residues. CDR3 loop: CAISEAAGGTQYF.

The chain has TRBV5-1 and TRBJ2-1. The CDR3 totals 13 residues. CDR1 and CDR2 from the germline V gene are SGHRS and YFSETQ. CDR3 amino acids: CASSLNRGDEQFF.

The chain is built from TRBV30 and TRBJ2-7; TCRdb outputs TRBD2, but without DNA this stays unchecked. Germline V CDR1 and CDR2: GTSNPN, SVGIG (reference sequence). There are 15 residues in the CDR3. This chain's CDR3 is CASTSAAGSRGEQYF.

The CDR3 sequence is CASSLGTGQGSPLHF. V and J are TRBV12-3 or TRBV12-4 and TRBJ1-6; TCRdb names TRBD1, which stays unverified in the absence of DNA. CDR3 length: 15 amino acids.

This chain connects TRBV5-1 to TRBJ1-2. Germline V gene lookup returns CDR1 SGHRS and CDR2 YFSETQ. The CDR3 sequence is 12 residues long. The CDR3 sequence: CASSWDLYGYTF.

V and J are TRBV20-1 and TRBJ2-3; as DNA is missing, the TRBD1 call by TCRdb cannot be tested. CDR3 length: 15 residues. Germline values: CDR1 DFQATT, CDR2 SNEGSKA (reference sequence). The CDR3 here is CSALEDRGISDTQYF.

The gene calls are TRBV5-1 and TRBJ2-7. CDR3 length: 15 amino acids. Germline CDR1 reads SGHRS; CDR2 reads YFSETQ. The CDR3 region is CASSLSGGSLNEQYF.

V usage is TRBV28 and J usage is TRBJ1-2; the D gene TCRdb calls, TRBD1, cannot be checked with no DNA. The CDR3 runs to 13 residues. Looked up from germline, CDR1 is MDHEN and CDR2 is SYDVKM. The CDR3 loop reads CASSPRGVRGYTF.

CDR3 amino acids: CASSLSARTTSDPDGELFF. The chain links TRBV28 to TRBJ2-2; there is no DNA to check the TCRdb D call of TRBD2. Looked up from germline, CDR1 is MDHEN and CDR2 is SYDVKM. This CDR3 is 19 amino acids long.

This sequence joins TRBV5-4 and TRBJ2-2; as DNA is missing, the TRBD2 call by TCRdb cannot be tested. Per germline, CDR1 SGHNT and CDR2 YYREEE (reference sequence). This CDR3 contains 17 residues. CDR3 loop: CASSAEPSGSGTGELFF. The complete variable domain, with remaining parts taken from reference TRBV5-4 and TRBJ2-2, reads ETGVTQSPTHLIKTRGQQVTLRCSSQSGHNTVSWYQQALGQGPQFIFQYYREEENGRGNFPPRFSGLQFPNYSSELNVNALELDDSALYLCASSAEPSGSGTGELFFGEGSRLTVL.

This rearrangement joins TRBV7-2 to TRBJ1-2. Germline-derived CDR1 and CDR2 are SGHTA and FQGNSA. The CDR3 sequence is 13 residues long. This chain's CDR3 is CASSLGQPPGYTF.

The chain recombines TRBV20-1 with TRBJ2-3; the TCRdb D gene call, TRBD2, has no DNA to confirm it. The CDR3 totals 16 residues. The germline V gene encodes CDR1 DFQATT and CDR2 SNEGSKA (reference sequence). This chain's CDR3 is CSAGGLAGAVTDTQYF.

The rearrangement links TRBV10-3 to TRBJ2-1. In germline, CDR1 is ENHRY, CDR2 SYGVKD. This CDR3 region has 14 residues. The CDR3 here is CAISEPGSYNEQFF.

The chain joins TRBV5-5 to TRBJ1-1; TCRdb's D gene call, TRBD1, goes unchecked for lack of DNA. The germline gives CDR1 SGHKS, CDR2 YYEKEE (reference sequence). The CDR3 is 15 residues long. The CDR3 reads CASSSQGVLNTEAFF.

The rearrangement uses TRBV7-9 and TRBJ1-1; no DNA is available, so the TRBD1 call from TCRdb remains unchecked. The germline V gene encodes CDR1 SEHNR and CDR2 FQNEAQ (reference sequence). The CDR3 has 16 residues. CDR3 sequence: CASRTGTGPLNTEAFF.

The CDR3 reads CASSWRTSGTGELFF. The rearrangement links TRBV7-9 to TRBJ2-2; TCRdb designates TRBD2, a call that cannot be tested without DNA. In germline, CDR1 is SEHNR, CDR2 FQNEAQ (reference sequence). CDR3 length: 15 residues. Together with reference TRBV7-9 and TRBJ2-2, the CDR3 gives the full variable domain: DTGVSQNPRHKITKRGQNVTFRCDPISEHNRLYWYRQTLGQGPEFLTYFQNEAQLEKSRLLSDRFSAERPKGSFSTLEIQRTEQGDSAMYLCASSWRTSGTGELFFGEGSRLTVL.

The V and J genes are TRBV5-1 and TRBJ1-1; no DNA is available, so the TRBD1 call from TCRdb remains unchecked. Per germline, CDR1 SGHRS and CDR2 YFSETQ. The CDR3 loop spans 14 amino acids. The CDR3: CASSPTQGNTEAFF.

The J gene is TRBJ2-3, the V gene TRBV3-1; TCRdb calls TRBD1, which cannot be checked without DNA. The CDR3 covers 15 residues. CDR1 and CDR2 (germline): LGHDT, YNNKEL (reference sequence). CDR3 loop: CASSPFGGVTDTQYF.